These 5 T cell receptor beta chains were sequenced from one sample in a study of cytomegalovirus exposure and HLA in healthy donors. The PCR was carried out with 60 Vbeta primers and 13 Jbeta primers. Profiled with immunoSEQ multiplex PCR; TCRdb holds only in-frame clones, not every one. The sample includes about 140,000 clones, about 82% of them seen just once. Input material: PBMCs. Every receptor here comes from a man aged 25-45 years in good health and CMV-seronegative.

The rearrangement joins TRBV5-1 to TRBJ2-5, with 9 bases fitting TRBD1. The J call may be mistaken, given a closer DNA end match to TRBJ2-7. This CDR3 is built from 14 residues. Germline V gene data show CDR1 as SGHRS and CDR2 as YFSETQ. CDR3 region: CASSPQGAGYEQYF. The CDR3 nucleotides read TGCGCCAGCAGCCCACAGGGGGCGGGTTACGAGCAGTACTTC.

In DNA, the CDR3 is TGTGCCAGCAGCCCCCCGGGGGGTGGCAATCAGCCCCAGCATTTT. Encoded protein: CASSPPGGGNQPQHF. The chain links TRBV27 to TRBJ1-5; possibly TRBD1 for D (5 bases). CDR3 length equals 15 residues. Germline V gene data show CDR1 as MNHEY and CDR2 as SMNVEV (reference sequence). The ends were cut back, 6 bases at V and 2 bases at J, with 14 bases in the middle.

This rearrangement joins TRBV10-1 to TRBJ2-3, with TRBD2 as a possible D gene (5 bases). V was trimmed by 5 bases and J by 1 base, leaving 19 bases between them. Germline values: CDR1 WNHNN, CDR2 SYGVQD (reference sequence). The CDR3 has 17 amino acids. CDR3 nucleotide sequence: TGCGCCAGCAGTTCCTCGCGGGCTCCCGGGGGCACAGATACGCAGTATTTT. Protein product: CASSSSRAPGGTDTQYF.

The rearrangement joins TRBV11-3 to TRBJ2-3, with D maybe TRBD1 (5 bases). The CDR3 is 13 residues long. Trimming pared 2 bases from V and 7 bases from J, leaving 10 bases between. Germline loops: CDR1 SGHNT, CDR2 YENEEA. CDR3 DNA sequence: TGTGCCAGCAGCTTAACCAGGGATAATACGCAGTATTTT. Protein product: CASSLTRDNTQYF.

This clone occurred once. The rearrangement uses TRBV21-1 and TRBJ1-2; the table's D call of TRBD1 was not tested on the DNA. TRBV21-1 is shown as a pseudogene. The CDR3 is 13 amino acids. CDR3 nucleotides: TGTGCCAGTACCCGACAGGGGATTTTTGGCTACACCTTC. Its protein is CASTRQGIFGYTF.